This T cell receptor (beta chain) is drawn from a study of T cell responses to AZD1222 COVID-19 vaccine. Findings and caveats of the study: Only six people who got AZD1222 tested seropositive at baseline. Elevations in Spike-specific TCR breadth and depth followed administration of two AZD1222 doses.

Here immunoSEQ multiplex PCR was the method, and the copy in TCRdb shows in-frame clones only, minus some. The top ten clones hold around 1.7% of a sample with 200,000 to 250,000 clones, 90% to 95% of them seen once. The germline gives CDR1 MNHEY, CDR2 SMNVEV (reference sequence). The germline V and J ends were trimmed by 8 bases and 3 bases, with 11 bases remaining between them. The CDR3 consists of 13 residues. Details on this clone: The antigen remains undetermined.

The V call is TRBV27, the J call TRBJ2-4; D gene uncertain. The receptor was derived from an adult who received the MenACWY meningococcal vaccine as a control. The material sequenced was peripheral blood, taken 28 days after the second dose of the MenACWY control vaccine. Here the CDR3 DNA reads TGTGCCAGCGGTAATTTGGGCAAAAACATTCAGTACTTC. Translating it yields CASGNLGKNIQYF.